This T cell receptor beta chain was identified during a study of T cells after yellow fever vaccination. CDR1 is LGHNA, CDR2 YSLEER, per germline. V dropped 2 bases and J dropped 4 bases, with 9 bases sitting between them. The CDR3 extends over 14 amino acids. TCRdb re-called the 5' RACE reads through MiXCR, storing one row per CDR3 protein. The sample gives hundreds of thousands of distinct CDR3 sequences, about 13% of which show up once; about an eighth is in the top ten. This clonotype turned up a few times. The antigen is not known. Findings and limits, study-wide: Clones that expanded after primary vaccination mostly reappeared after the booster (96% CD4, approximately 85% CD8). Clonotype sharing between CD4 and CD8 compartments was small.

The V call is TRBV4-3, the J call TRBJ2-1, with D possibly matching TRBD2 (5 bases). The specimen was PBMCs, collected on the day of the yellow fever booster vaccination. The TCR originated in a young man who received the YFV17D yellow fever vaccine. The CDR3: CASSQTRYYNEQFF. The CDR3 coding sequence is TGCGCCAGCAGCCAAACTAGGTATTACAATGAGCAGTTCTTC.